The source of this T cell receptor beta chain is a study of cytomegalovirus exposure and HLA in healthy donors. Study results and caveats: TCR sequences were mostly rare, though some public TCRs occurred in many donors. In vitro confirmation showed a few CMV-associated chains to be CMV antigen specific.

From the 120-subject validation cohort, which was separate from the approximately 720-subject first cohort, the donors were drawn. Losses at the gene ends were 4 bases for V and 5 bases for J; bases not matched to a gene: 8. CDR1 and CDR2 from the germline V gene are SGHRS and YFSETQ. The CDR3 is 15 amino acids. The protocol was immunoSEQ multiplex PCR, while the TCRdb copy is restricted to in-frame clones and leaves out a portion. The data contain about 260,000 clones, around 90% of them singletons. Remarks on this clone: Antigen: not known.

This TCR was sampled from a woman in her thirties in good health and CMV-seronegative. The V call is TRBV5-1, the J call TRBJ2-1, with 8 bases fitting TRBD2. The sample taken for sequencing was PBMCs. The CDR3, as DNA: TGCGCCAGCAGCCCGGGACTAGTTGGGGACAATGAGCAGTTCTTC. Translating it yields CASSPGLVGDNEQFF. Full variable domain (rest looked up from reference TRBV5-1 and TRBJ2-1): KAGVTQTPRYLIKTRGQQVTLSCSPISGHRSVSWYQQTPGQGLQFLFEYFSETQRNKGNFPGRFSGRQFSNSRSEMNVSTLELGDSALYLCASSPGLVGDNEQFFGPGTRLTVL.